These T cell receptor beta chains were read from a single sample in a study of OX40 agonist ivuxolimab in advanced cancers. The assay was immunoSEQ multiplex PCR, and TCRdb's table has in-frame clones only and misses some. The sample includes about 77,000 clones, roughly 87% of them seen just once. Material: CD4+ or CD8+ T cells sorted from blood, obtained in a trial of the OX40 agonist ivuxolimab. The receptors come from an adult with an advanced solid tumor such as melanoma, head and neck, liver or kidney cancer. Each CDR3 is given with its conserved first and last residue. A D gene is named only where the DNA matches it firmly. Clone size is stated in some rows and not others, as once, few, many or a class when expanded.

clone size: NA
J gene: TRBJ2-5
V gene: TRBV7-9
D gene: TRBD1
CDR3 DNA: TGTGCCAGCGGTGGGACAGGGGCCTTGGAGACCCAGTACTTC
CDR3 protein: CASGGTGALETQYF

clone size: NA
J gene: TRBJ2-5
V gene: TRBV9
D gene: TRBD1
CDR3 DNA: TGTGCCAGCAGCGTAGATTTAGGACAGGGGTTCGGGGGAACCCAGTACTTC
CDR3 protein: CASSVDLGQGFGGTQYF

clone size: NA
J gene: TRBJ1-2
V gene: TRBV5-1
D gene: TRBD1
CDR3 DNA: TGCGCCAGCAGCGCTAGCGGACAGGGCTATGGCTACACCTTC
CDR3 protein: CASSASGQGYGYTF

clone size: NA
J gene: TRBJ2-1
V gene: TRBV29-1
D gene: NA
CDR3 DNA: TGCAGCGGAAGTATCGCCTACAATGAGCAGTTCTTC
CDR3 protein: CSGSIAYNEQFF

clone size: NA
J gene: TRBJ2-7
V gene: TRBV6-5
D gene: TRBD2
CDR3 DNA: TGTGCCAGCAGTCGGACTAGCGGGTTCCACGAGCAGTACTTC
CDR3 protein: CASSRTSGFHEQYF

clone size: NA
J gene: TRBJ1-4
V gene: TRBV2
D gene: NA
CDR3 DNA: TGTGCCAGCAGTCGAGGGGAAAAACTGTTTTTT
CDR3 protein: CASSRGEKLFF

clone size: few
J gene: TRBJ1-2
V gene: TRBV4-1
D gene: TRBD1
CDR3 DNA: TGCGCCAGCAGCCCAAGACAGGGGGTCTTTTCAAACTATGGCTACACCTTC
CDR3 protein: CASSPRQGVFSNYGYTF

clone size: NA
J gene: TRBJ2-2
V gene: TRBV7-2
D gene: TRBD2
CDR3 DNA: TGTGCCAGCAGCCCCCTGGGTGCAGCGGGAGGAACCGGGGAGCTGTTTTTT
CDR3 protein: CASSPLGAAGGTGELFF

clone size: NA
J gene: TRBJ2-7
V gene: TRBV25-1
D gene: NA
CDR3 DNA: TGTGCCAGCAGTCCAGGGGGGTCCTACGAGCAGTACTTC
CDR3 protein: CASSPGGSYEQYF

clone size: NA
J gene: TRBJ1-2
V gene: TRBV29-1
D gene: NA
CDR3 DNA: TGCAGCGTTGTGGGCGGGGGGATCGGCTACACCTTC
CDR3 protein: CSVVGGGIGYTF

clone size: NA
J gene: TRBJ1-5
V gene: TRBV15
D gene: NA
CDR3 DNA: TGTGCCACCAGCCGGCAGGGTAACGATCAGCCCCAGCATTTT
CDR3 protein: CATSRQGNDQPQHF

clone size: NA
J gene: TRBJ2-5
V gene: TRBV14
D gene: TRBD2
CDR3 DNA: TGTGCCAGCAGCCAAGCCGGACTAGTTACAGAGACCCAGTACTTC
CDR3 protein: CASSQAGLVTETQYF

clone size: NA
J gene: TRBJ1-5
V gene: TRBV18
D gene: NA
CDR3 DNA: TGTGCCAGCTCACCGTGGGGGGATGAACAGCCCCAGCATTTT
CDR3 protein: CASSPWGDEQPQHF

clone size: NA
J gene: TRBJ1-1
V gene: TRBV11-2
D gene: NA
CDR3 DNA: TGTGCCAGCAGCTACAGGGTAGACACTGAAGCTTTCTTT
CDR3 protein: CASSYRVDTEAFF

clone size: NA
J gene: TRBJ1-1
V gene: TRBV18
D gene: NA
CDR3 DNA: TGTGCCAGCTCACCACGGGTGAACACTGAAGCTTTCTTT
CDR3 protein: CASSPRVNTEAFF

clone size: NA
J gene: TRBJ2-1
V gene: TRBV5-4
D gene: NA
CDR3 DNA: TGTGCCAGCAGCCCTCGGGTTGAGGGGGGCAATGAGCAGTTCTTC
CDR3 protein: CASSPRVEGGNEQFF

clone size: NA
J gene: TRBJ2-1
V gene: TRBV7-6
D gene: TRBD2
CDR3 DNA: TGTGCCAGCAGCCAAGCGGGGGGGCAGAACAATGAGCAGTTCTTC
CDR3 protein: CASSQAGGQNNEQFF

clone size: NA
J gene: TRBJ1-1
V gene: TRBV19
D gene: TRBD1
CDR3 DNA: TGTGCCAGTACCGGGACAGGGGGATTGAACACTGAAGCTTTCTTT
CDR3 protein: CASTGTGGLNTEAFF

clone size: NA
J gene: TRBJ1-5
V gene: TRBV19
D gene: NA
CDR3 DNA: TGTGCCAGTAGTGGGGTCGGGGACTCGGGGCGGGGCGTCAATCAGCCCCAGCATTTT
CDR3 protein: CASSGVGDSGRGVNQPQHF

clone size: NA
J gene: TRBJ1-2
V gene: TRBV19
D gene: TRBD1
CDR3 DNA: TGTGCCAGTAGGGGCGCAGGGGGCGCTTGGTATGGCTACACCTTC
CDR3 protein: CASRGAGGAWYGYTF

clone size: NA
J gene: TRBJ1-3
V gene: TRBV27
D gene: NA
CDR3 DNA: TGTGCCAGCAGTCCCCTCGGGGTGTACGGAAACACCATATATTTT
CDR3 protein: CASSPLGVYGNTIYF

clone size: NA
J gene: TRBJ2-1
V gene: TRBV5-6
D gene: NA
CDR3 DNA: TGTGCCAGCAGCCAACCTATACTAGGACTGAGCAAGTTCTTC
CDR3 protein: CASSQPILGLSKFF

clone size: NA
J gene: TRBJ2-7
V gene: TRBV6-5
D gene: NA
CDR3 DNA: TGTGCCAGCCGCTTCGCCTACGAGCAGTACTTC
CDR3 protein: CASRFAYEQYF

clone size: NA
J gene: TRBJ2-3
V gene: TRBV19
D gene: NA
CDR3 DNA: TGTGCCAGTAGTATAGTCGGTGGAGATACGCAGTATTTT
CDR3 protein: CASSIVGGDTQYF

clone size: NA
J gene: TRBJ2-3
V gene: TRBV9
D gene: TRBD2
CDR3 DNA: TGTGCCAGCAGCCCTAGCGGGGGTGGCACAGATACGCAGTATTTT
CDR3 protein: CASSPSGGGTDTQYF

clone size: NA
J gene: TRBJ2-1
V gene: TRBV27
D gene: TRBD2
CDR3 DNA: TGTGCCAGCAGTTTAGGGGCGGGAGGGGGCTACAATGAGCAGTTCTTC
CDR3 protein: CASSLGAGGGYNEQFF

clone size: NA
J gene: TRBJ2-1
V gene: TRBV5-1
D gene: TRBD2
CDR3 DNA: TGCGCCAGCACCCGACTAGCGGGAGGGGGGGATGAGCAGTTCTTC
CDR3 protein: CASTRLAGGGDEQFF

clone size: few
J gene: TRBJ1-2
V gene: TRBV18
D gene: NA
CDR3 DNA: TGTGCCAGCTCACCACCGAGGGGCAACTATGGCTACACCTTC
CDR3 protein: CASSPPRGNYGYTF

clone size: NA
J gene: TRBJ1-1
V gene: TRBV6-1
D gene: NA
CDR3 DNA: TGTGCCAGCAGTGAATTAGGGGCTCTGAACACTGAAGCTTTCTTT
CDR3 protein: CASSELGALNTEAFF

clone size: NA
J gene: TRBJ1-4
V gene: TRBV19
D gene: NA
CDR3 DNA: TGTGCCAGTAGTGCGCCGTCGGGGGGCTCGATGTTTTTT
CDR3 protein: CASSAPSGGSMFF

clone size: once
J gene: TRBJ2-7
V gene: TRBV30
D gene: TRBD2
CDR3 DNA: TGTGCGATGACTAGCGGGCTCTACGAGCAGTACTTC
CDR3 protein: CAMTSGLYEQYF